This T cell receptor (beta chain) was documented in a study of T cells after yellow fever vaccination. Across the whole study: The authors prepared low-cell-number fractions using SMART-Seq v4 Ultra Low Input.

This clonotype was observed many times. As yet, its antigen is unknown. TCRdb recomputed calls from the 5' RACE reads with MiXCR, one row per CDR3 protein. Among 250,000 to 400,000 distinct CDR3 sequences, approximately 4% were seen once, and the ten largest hold around 24%. General study points: Once the booster was given, most primary-vaccination clones reappeared, at approximately 97% for CD4 and roughly 86% for CD8. CD4 and CD8 compartments shared a small share of clonotypes. Faster peaking, at day 5 versus 15, marked a secondary response that was weaker.

Between the trimmed V and J ends, which lost 1 base and 0 bases, there was a span of 13 bases. Germline loops: CDR1 MGHRA, CDR2 YSYEKL. The CDR3 is 17 residues long. The sample consisted of PBMCs, taken 5 days after the yellow fever booster vaccination. V and J are TRBV4-1 and TRBJ1-5; D may be TRBD1 (5 bases). The TCR comes from a young man who received the YFV17D yellow fever vaccine. CDR3 sequence (DNA): TGCGCCAGCAGCCAAGCAGGGATAGGGTATAGCAATCAGCCCCAGCATTTT. Translated, it gives CASSQAGIGYSNQPQHF.